One and the same sample provided the 28 T cell receptor beta chains below, sequenced in a study of blood T cells in healthy people across ages. Primers used in a second PCR of about 6 to 11 cycles were a sample-barcoded 5' primer and a J-beta primer mix. TCRdb re-called the 5' RACE reads with MiXCR, one entry per CDR3 protein. The sample lists some 900,000 distinct CDR3 sequences, 29% occurring once. Source material: blood. These receptors originate from a woman aged 80 or over in good health.

This chain uses TRBV7-2 with TRBJ1-2, with 7 bases matching TRBD1. The junction had 7 bases not matched to a gene; V was cut back by 3 bases and J by 6 bases. This CDR3 region has 14 residues. Germline CDR1 and CDR2: SGHTA and FQGNSA. The CDR3 nucleotides read TGTGCCAGCAGCTTCCGGGACAGAAGGCATGGCTACACCTTC. Translation gives CASSFRDRRHGYTF.

This clonotype was counted a few times. The gene calls are TRBV11-2 and TRBJ2-2; D unclear. V lost 1 base and J lost 6, with 9 bases in between. The CDR3 covers 14 residues. The germline CDR1 and CDR2 sequences are SGHAT and FQNNGV. CDR3 nucleotides: TGTGCCAGCAGCTTAGCGCTCAAGTCCGGGGAGCTGTTTTTT. It specifies CASSLALKSGELFF.

This clonotype was found many times. The genes are TRBV24-1 and TRBJ2-6; D unclear. Germline V gene data show CDR1 as KGHDR and CDR2 as SFDVKD. The V end was cut by 7 bases, the J end by 5 bases, with 8 bases between. CDR3 length equals 13 residues. CDR3 in DNA: TGTGCCACCAGAGAACGGCGGGCCAACGTCCTGACTTTC. Protein sequence: CATRERRANVLTF.

This clonotype came up many times. The chain recombines TRBV29-1 with TRBJ2-1, with D uncertain. CDR3 size: 12 residues. The V gene's germline CDR1 is SQVTM and CDR2 ANQGSEA. V was pared by 3 bases and J by 0 bases, with 3 bases between. DNA of the CDR3: TGCAGCGTTGATACCTCCTACAATGAGCAGTTCTTC. Translated: CSVDTSYNEQFF.

This clonotype was recorded many times. The genes are TRBV5-1 and TRBJ2-3; 11 nucleotides line up with TRBD2. From germline, CDR1 is SGHRS and CDR2 YFSETQ. The CDR3 sequence is 15 residues long. With V trimmed by 4 bases and J by 4 bases, 5 bases remained unmatched. CDR3 nucleotides: TGCGCCAGCAGCCCCGGGACTAGCGGTTCAGATACGCAGTATTTT. Translation gives CASSPGTSGSDTQYF.

This clonotype was found a few times. This may stem from a read error, because a much larger clone lies one nucleotide away. The chain recombines TRBV20-1 with TRBJ2-3; tentative D call: TRBD1 (6 bases). This CDR3 is built from 15 residues. Germline CDR1 DFQATT, CDR2 SNEGSKA (reference sequence). Here the CDR3 reads CSASPWDTRTDMQYF. The CDR3 bases are TGCAGTGCTAGCCCCTGGGACACCCGCACAGATATGCAGTATTTT.

There are many counts of this clonotype. This chain uses TRBV20-1 with TRBJ2-3; possibly TRBD2 for D (5 bases). The CDR3 covers 14 residues. From germline, CDR1 is DFQATT and CDR2 SNEGSKA (reference sequence). V was clipped by 1 base and J by 1 base, with 9 bases between them. CDR3 amino acids: CSARAGSGTDTQYF. The CDR3 DNA reads TGCAGTGCTAGAGCGGGGTCGGGCACAGATACGCAGTATTTT.

CDR3 amino acids: CASSSGKTLTDTQYF. The CDR3 DNA follows: TGTGCCAGTAGTTCCGGCAAGACCCTCACAGATACGCAGTATTTT. The chain joins TRBV19 to TRBJ2-3; D is ambiguous. CDR1 and CDR2 (germline): LNHDA, SQIVND (reference sequence). The V and J ends lost 5 bases and 2 bases respectively, with 14 bases between them. There are 15 residues in the CDR3. The full variable domain, in which reference TRBV19 and TRBJ2-3 provide the parts outside the CDR3, is DGGITQSPKYLFRKEGQNVTLSCEQNLNHDAMYWYRQDPGQGLRLIYYSQIVNDFQKGDIAEGYSVSREKKESFPLTVTSAQKNPTAFYLCASSSGKTLTDTQYFGPGTRLTVL.

At least ten counts were recorded for this clonotype. The gene calls are TRBV20-1 and TRBJ2-1, with D tentatively TRBD2 (7 bases). The CDR3 covers 16 residues. Germline V gives CDR1 DFQATT, CDR2 SNEGSKA (reference sequence). The V gene lost 3 bases and the J gene lost 3 bases, with 18 bases spanning the gap. The CDR3 loop reads CSARAGEGGLYNEQFF. The CDR3 DNA reads as TGCAGTGCTAGGGCCGGGGAGGGGGGCCTCTACAATGAGCAGTTCTTC.

V usage is TRBV11-2 and J usage is TRBJ1-1; 7 positions agree with TRBD1. Losses at the gene ends were 1 base for V and 4 bases for J; bases not matched to a gene: 9. The V gene's germline CDR1 is SGHAT and CDR2 FQNNGV. The CDR3 covers 16 residues. The CDR3 here is CASSLASTGLSTEAFF. As DNA, the CDR3 is TGTGCCAGCAGCTTAGCCTCGACAGGGCTGAGCACTGAAGCTTTCTTT.

This clonotype was seen repeatedly, ten times or more. The chain links TRBV11-2 to TRBJ1-2; TRBD1 might be the D (5 bases). This CDR3 has 20 residues. Germline CDR1 is SGHAT and CDR2 is FQNNGV. V shed 6 bases and J shed 5 bases, with 34 bases lying between them. The CDR3 sequence: CASRRNTGPAAGSAAYGYTF. Written as DNA, the CDR3 is TGTGCCAGCAGACGGAATACAGGTCCGGCAGCAGGTTCCGCGGCTTATGGCTACACCTTC.

The sample holds a few counts of this clonotype. The chain recombines TRBV6-2 or TRBV6-3 with TRBJ1-5, with 9 bases aligning to TRBD1. V lost 2 bases and J lost 5; bases outside the gene matches: 19. Germline values: CDR1 MNHEY, CDR2 SVGEGT. The CDR3 extends over 20 amino acids. CDR3 protein: CASSYPIQGARRAAYQPQHF. DNA for the CDR3: TGTGCCAGCAGTTACCCGATACAGGGGGCCCGGAGAGCCGCTTATCAGCCCCAGCATTTT.

This clonotype was seen a few times. This rearrangement joins TRBV3-1 to TRBJ2-3; no clear D. The CDR3 has 16 residues. Between the trimmed V and J ends, which lost 1 base and 1 base, there was a span of 12 bases. Germline V gene sequence: CDR1 LGHDT, CDR2 YNNKEL (reference sequence). The CDR3 loop reads CASSQAINRRTDTQYF. In DNA, the CDR3 is TGTGCCAGCAGCCAAGCTATTAACCGTCGCACAGATACGCAGTATTTT.

This clonotype came up many times. The chain employs TRBV7-9 and TRBJ2-7; D call uncertain. Per the germline V gene, CDR1 is SEHNR and CDR2 is FQNEAQ (reference sequence). Trimming took 0 bases from V and 4 from J, leaving 10 bases between them. CDR3 length: 14 residues. As DNA, the CDR3 is TGTGCCAGCAGCTTAGCCTCGACTTTTTACGAGCAGTACTTC. It specifies CASSLASTFYEQYF. The full variable domain, with the rest looked up from reference TRBV7-9 and TRBJ2-7, is DTGVSQNPRHKITKRGQNVTFRCDPISEHNRLYWYRQTLGQGPEFLTYFQNEAQLEKSRLLSDRFSAERPKGSFSTLEIQRTEQGDSAMYLCASSLASTFYEQYFGPGTRLTVT.

About this clonotype: This may stem from a read error, because a much larger clone lies one nucleotide away. The chain is built from TRBV4-3 and TRBJ2-7; D is perhaps TRBD1 (6 bases). Per the germline V gene, CDR1 is LGHNA and CDR2 is YSLEER. The CDR3 covers 15 residues. CDR3 protein: CASSQELGQTYERYF. The CDR3 DNA is TGCGCCAGCAGCCAAGAGCTTGGACAGACCTACGAGCGGTACTTC.

This clonotype was counted at least ten times. The rearrangement uses TRBV3-1 and TRBJ2-7; D is ambiguous. The CDR3 is made up of 16 amino acids. Germline V CDR1 and CDR2: LGHDT, YNNKEL (reference sequence). The V gene lost 1 base and the J gene lost 6 bases, with 19 bases spanning the gap. In nucleotides, the CDR3 is TGTGCCAGCAGCCAAGGGGTAGTGGCCCTGGCATCCGAGCAGTACTTC. As protein: CASSQGVVALASEQYF.

This clonotype came up a few times. V gene TRBV7-6 combines with J gene TRBJ2-1, with TRBD1 as a possible D gene (6 bases). V lost 3 bases, J lost 7 bases, and 13 bases lay in between. The CDR3 consists of 14 residues. The germline V gene has CDR1 SGHVS and CDR2 FNYEAQ. The CDR3 coding sequence is TGTGCCAGCAGCTTGGCCAGGGGTGTGAATGAGCAGTTCTTC. Encoded protein: CASSLARGVNEQFF.

Many counts were recorded for this clonotype. The chain uses TRBV5-4 and TRBJ2-3; the D gene could be TRBD1 or TRBD2 (5 bases each). Germline V CDR1 and CDR2: SGHNT, YYREEE (reference sequence). V shed 0 bases and J shed 2 bases, with 13 bases lying between them. The CDR3 consists of 16 residues. The CDR3 sequence is CASSLAVGRYTDTQYF. CDR3 nucleotide sequence: TGTGCCAGCAGCTTGGCCGTGGGACGGTACACAGATACGCAGTATTTT.

This chain links TRBV7-9 with TRBJ2-7, with TRBD1 matching 7 bases. With 5 bases clipped from V and 0 bases from J, the junction kept 7 bases outside the gene matches. Looked up from germline, CDR1 is SEHNR and CDR2 is FQNEAQ (reference sequence). CDR3 length: 15 residues. The CDR3 DNA sequence: TGTGCCAGCAGCCTCGGACAGGATAGCTCCTACGAGCAGTACTTC. Protein: CASSLGQDSSYEQYF.

V is TRBV29-1 and J is TRBJ1-2; D remains ambiguous. Germline CDR1 SQVTM, CDR2 ANQGSEA. With 5 bases removed from V and 2 bases from J, the gap between germline ends came to 18 bases. The CDR3 runs to 15 residues. For the CDR3, the DNA is TGCAGCGTTTGGACCCCTGGCAGGCTAAACTATGGCTACACCTTC. This gives the protein CSVWTPGRLNYGYTF.

In regard to this clonotype: This clone may be a read error of a much larger clone one base away. The chain uses TRBV6-2 or TRBV6-3 and TRBJ1-2; D unclear. The CDR3 runs 14 residues. Germline V gene sequence: CDR1 MNHEY, CDR2 SVGEGT. V lost 0 bases and J lost 7, with 12 bases in between. CDR3 nucleotides: TGTGCCAGCAGTTACTCGAATATACGGATTGGCTACACCTTC. As protein: CASSYSNIRIGYTF.

In its sample, this clonotype was seen a few times. This rearrangement joins TRBV6-6 to TRBJ2-3, with a weak D call TRBD2 (5 bases). Trimming left V 6 bases short and J 0 bases short, with 16 bases between. The CDR3 is 16 residues long. Per germline, CDR1 MNHNY and CDR2 SVGAGI (reference sequence). CDR3 DNA: TGTGCCAGCAGCCTTGGACTGTCAGGTAGCACAGATACGCAGTATTTT. Encoded protein: CASSLGLSGSTDTQYF.

The chain combines TRBV28 with TRBJ2-2, with TRBD2 as a possible D gene (5 bases). The V gene's germline CDR1 is MDHEN and CDR2 SYDVKM. CDR3 length: 14 residues. V was pared by 6 bases and J by 3 bases, with 11 bases between. The CDR3: CASRLGSYTGELFF. CDR3 coding DNA: TGTGCCAGCAGACTAGGGTCGTACACCGGGGAGCTGTTTTTT.

This clonotype was observed a single time. The chain uses TRBV12-3 or TRBV12-4 and TRBJ2-7, with 7 positions matching TRBD1. The junction had 17 bases not matched to a gene; V was cut back by 5 bases and J by 1 base. This CDR3 is built from 18 residues. CDR3 DNA: TGTGCCAGCAGTCCGGACAGGTTGAAATTAGCTTTTTCCTACGAGCAGTACTTC. Its protein product is CASSPDRLKLAFSYEQYF.

The gene calls are TRBV27 and TRBJ2-3; 14 bases agree with TRBD2. CDR3 length equals 15 residues. The V segment lost 8 bases and the J segment 4 bases; nucleotides outside the gene matches: 5. CDR1 and CDR2 from the germline V gene are MNHEY and SMNVEV (reference sequence). Here the CDR3 reads CASRLAGGLPDTQYF. CDR3 coding DNA: TGTGCCAGCCGACTAGCGGGGGGGCTGCCAGATACGCAGTATTTT.

In regard to this clonotype: A much larger clone lies one base from this, so it may be a read error. The chain employs TRBV12-3 or TRBV12-4 and TRBJ2-7; D is uncertain. V was cut by 3 bases and J by 3 bases, with 18 bases left in between. The CDR3 is 16 amino acids. CDR3 loop: CASSFKVGRSIYEQYF. The DNA of the CDR3 is TGTGCCAGCAGTTTTAAAGTAGGGCGTAGTATCTACGAGCAGTACTTC.

This clonotype was seen at least ten times. V usage is TRBV6-2 or TRBV6-3 and J usage is TRBJ2-5; no firm D call. This CDR3 contains 15 residues. V lost 6 bases to trimming and J lost 1 base, with 15 bases between them. Per the germline V gene, CDR1 is MNHEY and CDR2 is SVGEGT. As DNA, the CDR3 is TGTGCCAGCAGGGGGAATCCGTCGCGCCAAGAGACCCAGTACTTC. Its translation is CASRGNPSRQETQYF.

The CDR3 DNA sequence: TGCGCCAGCAGCTTGAGGGGTAGGGTAGGATCACCCCTCCACTTT. The encoded protein is CASSLRGRVGSPLHF. V usage is TRBV5-1 and J usage is TRBJ1-6, with D possibly TRBD1 on 5 matching bases. With 1 base removed from V and 10 bases from J, the gap between germline ends came to 15 bases. Germline loops: CDR1 SGHRS, CDR2 YFSETQ. CDR3 length: 15 amino acids.